These 22 T cell receptor beta chains came from one sample sequenced in a study of blood T cell repertoires in COVID-19. Method: immunoSEQ multiplex PCR; TCRdb's copy keeps in-frame clones and lacks some. This sample yields around 100,000 clones, of which about 89% are seen a single time; 17% belongs to the top ten. The sample was peripheral blood. The receptors stem from a man aged 45-65 years with acute or convalescent COVID-19.

The rearrangement uses TRBV9 and TRBJ2-3; D unresolved. The CDR3 has 14 residues. Germline V gene lookup returns CDR1 SGDLS and CDR2 YYNGEE. Trimming took 4 bases from V and 2 from J, leaving 11 bases between them. For the CDR3, the DNA is TGTGCCAGCAGCCCCGAAGCGCCCACAGATACGCAGTATTTT. Its protein is CASSPEAPTDTQYF.

The chain recombines TRBV7-3 with TRBJ1-1, with TRBD1 identical over 9 bases. CDR3 length: 14 residues. Germline V lookup: CDR1 SGHTA, CDR2 FQGTGA. Trimming took 4 bases from V and 8 from J; bases not matched to a gene: 8. The CDR3 spells CASSSHRGRAEAFF. DNA of the CDR3: TGTGCCAGCAGCTCACACAGGGGGCGGGCCGAAGCTTTCTTT. Using reference TRBV7-3 and TRBJ1-1 for the parts outside the CDR3, the full variable domain is GAGVSQTPSNKVTEKGKYVELRCDPISGHTALYWYRQSLGQGPEFLIYFQGTGAADDSGLPNDRFFAVRPEGSVSTLKIQRTERGDSAVYLCASSSHRGRAEAFFGQGTRLTVV.

The gene calls are TRBV19 and TRBJ1-5; D is perhaps TRBD1 (6 bases). From germline, CDR1 is LNHDA and CDR2 SQIVND (reference sequence). The CDR3 covers 15 residues. The V gene lost 6 bases and the J gene lost 0 bases, with 12 bases spanning the gap. The CDR3 reads CASRTTGPSNQPQHF. CDR3 sequence (DNA): TGTGCCAGTAGGACGACAGGCCCTAGCAATCAGCCCCAGCATTTT.

This clone was detected once. The rearrangement links TRBV5-1 to TRBJ1-6, with 9 positions matching TRBD1. Trimming cost V 4 bases and J 9 bases; bases outside gene matches: 5. From germline, CDR1 is SGHRS and CDR2 YFSETQ. This CDR3 has 14 amino acids. CDR3 protein: CASSGQGFGSPLHF. DNA for the CDR3: TGCGCCAGCAGCGGACAGGGGTTCGGTTCACCCCTCCACTTT.

The V and J genes are TRBV11-2 and TRBJ1-6; no clear D gene. Germline V gives CDR1 SGHAT, CDR2 FQNNGV. The V end was cut by 1 base, the J end by 8 bases, with 6 bases between. CDR3 length equals 13 residues. The CDR3 DNA is TGTGCCAGCAGCTTAGGCCCAGATTCACCCCTCCACTTT. Translated, it gives CASSLGPDSPLHF.

The chain has TRBV2 and TRBJ1-3, with D unclear. V was clipped by 5 bases and J by 0 bases, with 14 bases between them. Germline CDR1 reads SNHLY; CDR2 reads FYNNEI. The CDR3 totals 16 residues. The CDR3 sequence is CASSRETGYSGNTIYF. The CDR3 DNA reads TGTGCCAGCAGTCGGGAGACTGGTTACTCTGGAAACACCATATATTTT.

V is TRBV6-5 and J is TRBJ2-2; weak D call: TRBD1 (6 bases). The length of the CDR3 is 13 residues. Trimming stripped 6 bases from V and 7 bases from J, with 12 bases between. Per germline, CDR1 MNHEY and CDR2 SVGAGI. The CDR3 region is CASSTGSGGELFF. The CDR3 nucleotides read TGTGCCAGCAGCACAGGGTCGGGCGGGGAGCTGTTTTTT.

This chain uses TRBV7-8 with TRBJ1-2, with 8 bases that match TRBD1. This CDR3 has 14 residues. Germline loops: CDR1 SGHVS, CDR2 FQNEAQ. V shed 2 bases and J 6 bases; nucleotides not matched to a gene: 5. The CDR3: CASSLYAGGNGYTF. The CDR3 DNA sequence: TGTGCCAGCAGCTTATATGCAGGGGGCAATGGCTACACCTTC. The variable domain in full, with the rest retrieved from reference TRBV7-8 and TRBJ1-2, is GAGVSQSPRYKVAKRGQDVALRCDPISGHVSLFWYQQALGQGPEFLTYFQNEAQLDKSGLPSDRFFAERPEGSVSTLKIQRTQQEDSAVYLCASSLYAGGNGYTFGSGTRLTVV.

CDR3 loop: CSASIRGSSSGNTIYF. The DNA of the CDR3 is TGCAGTGCTAGTATAAGGGGGTCTTCGTCTGGAAACACCATATATTTT. V and J are TRBV20-1 and TRBJ1-3, with D possibly TRBD1 on 6 matching bases. CDR3 length: 16 amino acids. With 3 bases removed from V and 1 base from J, the gap between germline ends came to 16 bases. Germline CDR1 is DFQATT and CDR2 is SNEGSKA (reference sequence).

For the CDR3, the DNA is TGTGCCAGCAGCTCTCTTGGCGGGGGAGTCGCTTCCTACGAGCAGTACTTC. This codes for CASSSLGGGVASYEQYF. The chain uses TRBV7-6 and TRBJ2-7; 7 nucleotides align to TRBD2. This CDR3 has 17 amino acids. The V and J ends lost 4 bases and 1 base, in that order; junction bases with no gene match: 13. CDR1 and CDR2 (germline): SGHVS, FNYEAQ.

The rearrangement links TRBV11-2 to TRBJ2-7; D unresolved. The CDR3 has 15 residues. V gave up 2 bases and J gave up 0 bases, with 11 bases separating them. Germline V gene lookup returns CDR1 SGHAT and CDR2 FQNNGV. CDR3 nucleotide sequence: TGTGCCAGCAGCTTATATCCAGGTAACTCCTACGAGCAGTACTTC. Its protein product is CASSLYPGNSYEQYF. Complete variable domain (other parts from reference TRBV11-2 and TRBJ2-7): EAGVAQSPRYKIIEKRQSVAFWCNPISGHATLYWYQQILGQGPKLLIQFQNNGVVDDSQLPKDRFSAERLKGVDSTLKIQPAKLEDSAVYLCASSLYPGNSYEQYFGPGTRLTVT.

This chain links TRBV3-1 (or the pseudogene TRBV3-2) with TRBJ2-1; TRBD1 matches 7 bases. J was trimmed by 10 bases and V by 0 bases; bases with no gene match: 9. This CDR3 is built from 15 residues. Germline V lookup: CDR1 LGHDT, CDR2 YNNKEL (reference sequence). This CDR3 is CASSQEGGLVGEQFF. Written as DNA, the CDR3 is TGTGCCAGCAGCCAAGAAGGGGGCCTGGTGGGAGAGCAGTTCTTC.

The rearrangement links TRBV15 to TRBJ1-2; TRBD1 matches 12 bases. Germline V lookup: CDR1 LNHNV, CDR2 YYDKDF (reference sequence). The V segment lost 6 bases and the J segment 7 bases; nucleotides outside the gene matches: 9. The CDR3 runs 15 residues. The CDR3 reads CATRGDRGQYSGYTF. The CDR3 nucleotides are TGTGCCACCAGGGGGGACAGGGGGCAATACAGTGGCTACACCTTC.

This CDR3 is CASSLNGVNTGELFF. The CDR3 DNA is TGTGCCAGCAGCTTAAACGGGGTGAACACCGGGGAGCTGTTTTTT. The chain carries TRBV13 and TRBJ2-2, with D possibly being TRBD2 (5 bases). Looked up from germline, CDR1 is PRHDT and CDR2 is FYEKMQ (reference sequence). V lost 2 bases, J lost 1 base, and 8 bases lay in between. The CDR3 consists of 15 residues. Using reference TRBV13 and TRBJ2-2 for the parts outside the CDR3, the full variable domain is AAGVIQSPRHLIKEKRETATLKCYPIPRHDTVYWYQQGPGQDPQFLISFYEKMQSDKGSIPDRFSAQQFSDYHSELNMSSLELGDSALYFCASSLNGVNTGELFFGEGSRLTVL.

The chain couples TRBV5-4 to TRBJ2-1; 9 positions agree with TRBD2. The CDR3 runs 16 residues. Looked up from germline, CDR1 is SGHNT and CDR2 is YYREEE (reference sequence). V was clipped by 4 bases and J by 2 bases; unmatched bases: 7. CDR3 nucleotides: TGTGCCAGCAGCGGCGGGGGGGCCGGAGCCTACAATGAGCAGTTCTTC. It translates to CASSGGGAGAYNEQFF.

The V call is TRBV7-2, the J call TRBJ1-2; D might be TRBD1 (5 bases). Germline CDR1 and CDR2: SGHTA and FQGNSA. This CDR3 region has 16 residues. V was pared by 4 bases and J by 4 bases, with 19 bases between. The CDR3 DNA follows: TGTGCCAGCAGCTCCGATGCCGGGGGAGTCGGCTATGGCTACACCTTC. Translating it yields CASSSDAGGVGYGYTF.

The chain employs TRBV27 and TRBJ1-1; TRBD1 agrees at 7 bases. CDR3 length: 13 amino acids. J lost 4 bases, V lost 5 bases, and 4 bases had no gene match. Per germline, CDR1 MNHEY and CDR2 SMNVEV (reference sequence). Here the CDR3 DNA reads TGTGCCAGCAGTCTACACAGGGGCACTGAAGCTTTCTTT. Protein product: CASSLHRGTEAFF.

The V gene is TRBV28, the J gene TRBJ1-5; D possibly corresponds to TRBD1 (5 bases). This CDR3 has 15 amino acids. The germline gives CDR1 MDHEN, CDR2 SYDVKM. V lost 3 bases and J lost 3, with 12 bases in between. For the CDR3, the DNA is TGTGCCAGCAGTTTGGAACGACAGTCCAATCAGCCCCAGCATTTT. Its translation is CASSLERQSNQPQHF.

CDR3 nucleotides: TGTGCCAGCAGCCCCACGGGTTATGATGAAGCTTTCTTT. It codes for CASSPTGYDEAFF. The chain combines TRBV5-6 with TRBJ1-1; D gene ambiguous. Trimming left V 4 bases short and J 7 bases short, with 14 bases between. The CDR3 is 13 amino acids. Germline CDR1 reads SGHDT; CDR2 reads YYEEEE.

The genes are TRBV6-5 and TRBJ2-2, with D hard to call. The CDR3 runs to 13 residues. The germline CDR1 and CDR2 sequences are MNHEY and SVGAGI. The V gene lost 5 bases and the J gene lost 4 bases, with 8 bases spanning the gap. The CDR3 DNA reads TGTGCCAGCAGTCGAACGGGCACCGGGGAGCTGTTTTTT. Translation gives CASSRTGTGELFF.

V is TRBV11-3 and J is TRBJ1-2; D is ambiguous. The germline CDR1 and CDR2 sequences are SGHNT and YENEEA. CDR3 length: 16 residues. Trimming left V 4 bases short and J 3 bases short, with 18 bases between. The CDR3 protein is CASSSEGRGGDYGYTF. The CDR3 DNA is TGTGCCAGCAGCTCAGAAGGTCGGGGTGGTGACTATGGCTACACCTTC.

This clone has a single count. The CDR3 loop reads CASSRRAEKLFF. CDR3 nucleotides: TGTGCCAGCAGCCGGAGGGCCGAAAAACTGTTTTTT. The V gene is TRBV5-6, the J gene TRBJ1-4, with unresolved D. Trimming took 4 bases from V and 8 from J, leaving 9 bases between them. The CDR3 extends over 12 amino acids. CDR1 SGHDT and CDR2 YYEEEE come from the germline V gene.